One sample yielded the 32 T cell receptor beta chains listed below, sequenced in a study of T cells of healthy individuals. Using its own MiXCR run on the 5' RACE reads, TCRdb lists one record per CDR3 protein. The table includes over 40,000 distinct CDR3 sequences, about 5% detected once. These receptors were collected from a human donor in good health.

This clonotype was recorded many times. In DNA, the CDR3 is TGTGCCAGCAGCTTACAGCCTAGCGGGAGCCGCGAGAGGGTCATTCAGTACTTC. Translation: CASSLQPSGSRERVIQYF. J is TRBJ2-4 and V is TRBV7-2; 10 bases fit TRBD2. The CDR3 extends over 18 amino acids. Germline V gene data show CDR1 as SGHTA and CDR2 as FQGNSA. V trimming: 2 bases; J trimming: 9 bases; junction bases outside the gene matches: 16.

This clonotype was counted a few times. This sequence joins TRBV3-1 and TRBJ1-1, with a tentative D call TRBD1 (6 bases). The CDR3 covers 15 residues. Germline CDR1 and CDR2: LGHDT and YNNKEL (reference sequence). V was shortened by 0 bases and J by 1 base, with 9 bases between the two germline ends. The CDR3 spells CASSQDIRGNTEAFF. The CDR3 nucleotides are TGTGCCAGCAGCCAAGATATCAGGGGGAACACTGAAGCTTTCTTT.

This clonotype was detected ten times or more. V usage is TRBV7-2 and J usage is TRBJ1-2, with D perhaps matching TRBD1 (5 bases). CDR1 SGHTA and CDR2 FQGNSA come from the germline V gene. The CDR3 totals 13 residues. The V end was cut by 4 bases, the J end by 2 bases, with 8 bases between. Here the CDR3 DNA reads TGTGCCAGCAGCTCGACAGTCAACTATGGCTACACCTTC. This sequence encodes CASSSTVNYGYTF.

The chain carries TRBV20-1 and TRBJ1-2, with D possibly being TRBD1 (6 bases). The CDR3 runs to 12 residues. CDR1 is DFQATT, CDR2 SNEGSKA, per germline (reference sequence). V was pared by 5 bases and J by 4 bases, with 11 bases between. The CDR3 is CSAGGSSYGYTF. CDR3 coding DNA: TGCAGTGCTGGGGGCTCCAGCTATGGCTACACCTTC.

This clonotype has ten or more counts. For the CDR3, the DNA is TGCAGTGCTAGGGGACTAGCGGGAGCCGGGGAGCTGTTTTTT. Protein: CSARGLAGAGELFF. V is TRBV20-1 and J is TRBJ2-2; 14 positions agree with TRBD2. The V and J ends lost 3 bases and 6 bases, in that order; junction bases with no gene match: 0. The CDR3 spans 14 residues. The germline V gene has CDR1 DFQATT and CDR2 SNEGSKA (reference sequence).

This clonotype is labeled as medium-sized. The rearrangement uses TRBV20-1 and TRBJ2-1; D gene unclear. V was trimmed by 3 bases and J by 5 bases, leaving 5 bases between them. CDR1 and CDR2 from the germline V gene are DFQATT and SNEGSKA (reference sequence). This CDR3 spans 11 amino acids. The CDR3 sequence is CSASANNEQFF. CDR3 coding DNA: TGCAGTGCTAGCGCGAACAATGAGCAGTTCTTC.

This clonotype was recorded at least ten times. The chain has TRBV20-1 and TRBJ2-7; 11 nucleotides line up with TRBD2. The V and J ends lost 7 bases and 0 bases, in that order; junction bases with no gene match: 20. Germline V lookup: CDR1 DFQATT, CDR2 SNEGSKA (reference sequence). The CDR3 length is 19 residues. In nucleotides, the CDR3 is TGCAGTGTCACACTACCGGGACTAGCGGCCTTACACGGCTCCTACGAGCAGTACTTC. It specifies CSVTLPGLAALHGSYEQYF.

This clonotype has at least ten counts. The V gene is TRBV6-1, the J gene TRBJ2-5; D is tentatively TRBD1 or TRBD2 (6 bases each). This CDR3 has 15 residues. Trimming left V 8 bases short and J 1 base short, with 17 bases between. CDR1 MNHNS and CDR2 SASEGT come from the germline V gene. This chain's CDR3 is CASLGGRGSQETQYF. In nucleotides, the CDR3 is TGTGCCAGCCTGGGAGGCAGGGGATCCCAAGAGACCCAGTACTTC.

This clonotype was recorded a few times. This chain uses TRBV12-3 or TRBV12-4 with TRBJ1-6, with 7 bases identical to TRBD1. The CDR3 runs to 15 residues. V shed 3 bases, J shed 7 bases, and the junction held 6 bases outside the gene matches. CDR3 protein: CASSFSGTENSPLHF. The CDR3 DNA follows: TGTGCCAGCAGTTTCTCTGGGACAGAAAATTCACCCCTCCACTTT.

The table lists this clonotype with many counts. The genes are TRBV20-1 and TRBJ1-1; D unclear. The CDR3 sequence is 14 residues long. Germline V CDR1 and CDR2: DFQATT, SNEGSKA (reference sequence). V was cut by 0 bases and J by 0 bases, with 8 bases left in between. The CDR3: CSARDPSVNTEAFF. DNA for the CDR3: TGCAGTGCTAGAGATCCGAGCGTGAACACTGAAGCTTTCTTT.

The genes are TRBV6-6 and TRBJ1-2, with a tentative D call TRBD1 (6 bases). Germline CDR1 is MNHNY and CDR2 is SVGAGI (reference sequence). V gave up 2 bases and J gave up 1 base, with 8 bases separating them. The CDR3 length is 14 residues. CDR3 sequence reads: CASSYVDSNYGYTF. Written as DNA, the CDR3 is TGTGCCAGCAGTTACGTGGACAGTAACTATGGCTACACCTTC.

This sequence joins TRBV2 and TRBJ1-6; TRBD1 matches at 8 bases. This CDR3 comprises 15 residues. With 7 bases clipped from V and 6 bases from J, the junction kept 8 bases outside the gene matches. Germline V CDR1 and CDR2: SNHLY, FYNNEI. The CDR3 loop is CASTRTGSCNSPLHF. The CDR3 DNA is TGTGCCAGCACCCGGACAGGGTCTTGTAATTCACCCCTCCACTTT.

The rearrangement joins TRBV7-8 to TRBJ2-1, with 11 bases that match TRBD2. CDR3 length: 15 residues. Germline V gene lookup returns CDR1 SGHVS and CDR2 FQNEAQ. Germline trimming cut 3 bases from V and 7 bases from J; bases unmatched to any gene: 5. The CDR3 sequence is CASSFLAGGLNEQFF. CDR3 nucleotides: TGTGCCAGCAGCTTCCTAGCGGGAGGACTGAATGAGCAGTTCTTC.

This clonotype came up many times. The chain employs TRBV5-1 and TRBJ2-1; D possibly corresponds to TRBD1 (5 bases). The germline gives CDR1 SGHRS, CDR2 YFSETQ. The ends were cut back, 0 bases at V and 4 bases at J, with 11 bases in the middle. The CDR3 covers 15 residues. DNA of the CDR3: TGCGCCAGCAGCTTGGTGGGGCCTACTTACAATGAGCAGTTCTTC. Residues: CASSLVGPTYNEQFF. Full variable domain (outside the CDR3, taken from reference TRBV5-1 and TRBJ2-1): KAGVTQTPRYLIKTRGQQVTLSCSPISGHRSVSWYQQTPGQGLQFLFEYFSETQRNKGNFPGRFSGRQFSNSRSEMNVSTLELGDSALYLCASSLVGPTYNEQFFGPGTRLTVL.

This clonotype showed up many times. The chain links TRBV7-9 to TRBJ2-5, with D unclear. The CDR3 sequence is 14 residues long. Deletions cut 5 bases from V and 1 base from J, with 11 bases between. CDR1 and CDR2 from the germline V gene are SEHNR and FQNEAQ (reference sequence). For the CDR3, the DNA is TGTGCCAGCAGCCTAAACTCCGTCCAAGAGACCCAGTACTTC. It is translated as CASSLNSVQETQYF.

J is TRBJ2-3 and V is TRBV15; D might be TRBD2 (6 bases). The germline V gene encodes CDR1 LNHNV and CDR2 YYDKDF (reference sequence). The CDR3 sequence is 14 residues long. The V end was cut by 4 bases, the J end by 2 bases, with 10 bases between. CDR3 sequence reads: CATSTAGYTDTQYF. In DNA form, the CDR3 reads TGTGCCACCAGCACCGCGGGGTACACAGATACGCAGTATTTT.

There are many counts of this clonotype. CDR3 protein: CSGKMNREGTEAFF. The CDR3 coding sequence is TGCAGCGGGAAGATGAACCGGGAGGGCACTGAAGCTTTCTTT. The J gene is TRBJ1-1, the V gene TRBV29-1; no firm D call. Germline V gene lookup returns CDR1 SQVTM and CDR2 ANQGSEA. The CDR3 has 14 residues. Trimming removed 7 bases at V and 4 bases at J, with 19 bases between.

The chain is built from TRBV11-2 and TRBJ2-5; D gene ambiguous. Trimming took off 6 bases at V and 1 base at J, with 15 bases between the two ends. Germline CDR1 SGHAT, CDR2 FQNNGV. The CDR3 sequence is 15 residues long. This CDR3 reads CASSSSYSLQETQYF. The CDR3 coding sequence is TGTGCCAGCAGTAGCTCATACAGTCTCCAAGAGACCCAGTACTTC.

This clonotype has more than one count but fewer than ten. V and J are TRBV5-1 and TRBJ2-3; perhaps D is TRBD1 or TRBD2 (6 bases each). With 4 bases removed from V and 2 bases from J, the gap between germline ends came to 11 bases. Germline V gives CDR1 SGHRS, CDR2 YFSETQ. This CDR3 has 14 residues. CDR3 residues: CASSLEGHTDTQYF. CDR3 DNA sequence: TGCGCCAGCAGCCTGGAGGGACACACAGATACGCAGTATTTT.

Ten or more counts support this clonotype. Written as DNA, the CDR3 is TGTGCCAGCCGCGACGGGGGAGGTCCTGAAGCTTTCTTT. Translation gives CASRDGGGPEAFF. The V call is TRBV27, the J call TRBJ1-1; tentative D call: TRBD1 (5 bases). With 8 bases removed from V and 6 bases from J, the gap between germline ends came to 16 bases. Looked up from germline, CDR1 is MNHEY and CDR2 is SMNVEV (reference sequence). The CDR3 sequence is 13 residues long.

This clonotype was seen at least ten times. The V gene is TRBV20-1, the J gene TRBJ1-3; TRBD1 might be the D (5 bases). Trimming left V 6 bases short and J 0 bases short, with 12 bases between. Germline lookup yields CDR1 DFQATT and CDR2 SNEGSKA (reference sequence). CDR3 size: 14 residues. CDR3 nucleotide sequence: TGCAGTGCGGGGACTCTGAGCTCTGGAAACACCATATATTTT. Protein: CSAGTLSSGNTIYF.

The table lists this clonotype with a few counts. This chain links TRBV11-2 with TRBJ2-3, with TRBD2 identical over 12 bases. CDR1 is SGHAT, CDR2 FQNNGV, per germline. The V and J ends lost 1 base and 7 bases, in that order; junction bases with no gene match: 6. The CDR3 loop spans 16 amino acids. CDR3 residues: CASSLVGGLAGNTQYF. The CDR3, as DNA: TGTGCCAGCAGCTTAGTCGGGGGACTAGCGGGTAATACGCAGTATTTT.

This sequence joins TRBV7-3 and TRBJ2-2; 9 nucleotides align to TRBD2. The CDR3 covers 17 residues. V lost 2 bases to trimming and J lost 1 base; unmatched junction nucleotides: 5. In germline, CDR1 is SGHTA, CDR2 FQGTGA. The CDR3, as DNA: TGTGCCAGCAGCTTAGATGGAGCGGGAGGGAACACCGGGGAGCTGTTTTTT. Translated: CASSLDGAGGNTGELFF.

This clonotype was recorded many times. V is TRBV6-6 and J is TRBJ2-1; TRBD1 matches at 8 bases. The CDR3 length is 17 residues. J was trimmed by 0 bases and V by 5 bases; bases with no gene match: 9. CDR1 and CDR2 (germline): MNHNY, SVGAGI (reference sequence). The CDR3: CASSLAGGAISYNEQFF. The CDR3 bases are TGTGCCAGCAGTCTCGCAGGGGGCGCGATCTCCTACAATGAGCAGTTCTTC.

CDR3 nucleotides: TGCGCCAGCAGCTTGGAATCTACAGGGTTTGGGTCCTACAATGAGCAGTTCTTC. This encodes CASSLESTGFGSYNEQFF. This chain joins TRBV5-1 and TRBJ2-1, with a tentative D call TRBD1 (6 bases). This CDR3 is 18 amino acids long. The germline V gene encodes CDR1 SGHRS and CDR2 YFSETQ. V lost 0 bases and J 1 base, leaving 17 bases between the germline ends.

This clonotype occurred many times. The rearrangement uses TRBV29-1 and TRBJ2-3; TRBD1 is a possible D gene (6 bases). Trimming shortened V by 6 bases and J by 0 bases, and 13 bases separated the two germline ends. This CDR3 is built from 14 residues. The germline V gene has CDR1 SQVTM and CDR2 ANQGSEA. The chain's CDR3 is CSVGATLSTDTQYF. For the CDR3, the DNA is TGCAGCGTGGGGGCCACCCTTAGCACAGATACGCAGTATTTT.

The chain couples TRBV5-4 to TRBJ2-1, with D perhaps TRBD1 or TRBD2 (5 bases each). The V gene's germline CDR1 is SGHNT and CDR2 YYREEE (reference sequence). The CDR3 covers 13 residues. Trimming stripped 4 bases from V and 6 bases from J, with 11 bases between. This chain's CDR3 is CASSLTRGNEQFF. The CDR3 DNA reads as TGTGCCAGCAGCCTTACGAGGGGCAATGAGCAGTTCTTC.

This chain uses TRBV7-3 with TRBJ2-1; TRBD2 might be the D (5 bases). V was trimmed by 5 bases and J by 5 bases, leaving 13 bases between them. Germline CDR1 reads SGHTA; CDR2 reads FQGTGA. CDR3 length equals 14 residues. DNA for the CDR3: TGTGCCAGCAGCCGACTACGGAATGACAATGAGCAGTTCTTC. Its protein product is CASSRLRNDNEQFF.

There are many counts of this clonotype. The chain has TRBV6-5 and TRBJ2-5; maybe TRBD2 (6 bases). The CDR3 covers 13 residues. CDR1 MNHEY and CDR2 SVGAGI come from the germline V gene. V lost 2 bases and J 5 bases, leaving 9 bases between the germline ends. Written as DNA, the CDR3 is TGTGCCAGCAGTTACCGGGGGTACGAGACCCAGTACTTC. Translating it yields CASSYRGYETQYF.

V usage is TRBV6-6 and J usage is TRBJ1-1; D gene uncertain. Looked up from germline, CDR1 is MNHNY and CDR2 is SVGAGI (reference sequence). The CDR3 is 12 residues long. Trimming took 4 bases from V and 8 from J, leaving 11 bases between them. CDR3 amino acids: CASSSPQREAFF. The CDR3 nucleotides read TGTGCCAGCAGTTCACCTCAGCGGGAAGCTTTCTTT.

This clonotype was observed at least ten times. Here the CDR3 DNA reads TGTGCCAGCAGCCGACATTGGGAGCAGAGGTCTTTCTTT. This sequence encodes CASSRHWEQRSFF. The chain uses TRBV6-5 and TRBJ1-1; D remains unclear. Trimming took off 6 bases at V and 12 bases at J, with 20 bases between the two ends. The germline V gene has CDR1 MNHEY and CDR2 SVGAGI. This CDR3 contains 13 residues.

This clonotype was counted at least ten times. The CDR3 here is CASSPSDAVSEQYF. The CDR3 DNA sequence: TGTGCCAGCAGTCCCTCGGACGCGGTGAGCGAGCAGTACTTC. The gene calls are TRBV12-3 or TRBV12-4 and TRBJ2-7; D remains unclear. CDR3 length: 14 amino acids. V was trimmed by 5 bases and J by 6 bases, leaving 17 bases between them.